This T cell receptor beta chain was sequenced during a study of blood T cell repertoires in COVID-19. Study at large: There were acute and convalescent COVID-19 samples, and they came from the United States, Italy and Spain. Sources were T cells, B-cell-depleted T cells, or PBMCs; the material itself was cDNA or gDNA.

Original processing methods: Nucleated cell number was recorded as an estimate derived from reference gene primer amplification. The table came from immunoSEQ multiplex PCR; TCRdb's copy has only in-frame clones and leaves some out. V and J calls and clone size are those listed in that table; D and trimming were worked out from the DNA. Of over 250,000 clones in the sample, approximately 85% were seen once. Germline V gene data show CDR1 as MNHEY and CDR2 as SVGAGI. The CDR3 runs to 14 residues. V lost 11 bases and J lost 2, with 19 bases in between. The sequence derives from a woman aged 65 to 85 with acute or convalescent COVID-19. This chain joins TRBV6-5 and TRBJ2-7; D possibly corresponds to TRBD2 (6 bases). Sequenced sample: peripheral blood. In nucleotides, the CDR3 is TGTGCCGGCAATGGAGGGGTATCCGCCTACGAGCAGTACTTC. Its protein product is CAGNGGVSAYEQYF.